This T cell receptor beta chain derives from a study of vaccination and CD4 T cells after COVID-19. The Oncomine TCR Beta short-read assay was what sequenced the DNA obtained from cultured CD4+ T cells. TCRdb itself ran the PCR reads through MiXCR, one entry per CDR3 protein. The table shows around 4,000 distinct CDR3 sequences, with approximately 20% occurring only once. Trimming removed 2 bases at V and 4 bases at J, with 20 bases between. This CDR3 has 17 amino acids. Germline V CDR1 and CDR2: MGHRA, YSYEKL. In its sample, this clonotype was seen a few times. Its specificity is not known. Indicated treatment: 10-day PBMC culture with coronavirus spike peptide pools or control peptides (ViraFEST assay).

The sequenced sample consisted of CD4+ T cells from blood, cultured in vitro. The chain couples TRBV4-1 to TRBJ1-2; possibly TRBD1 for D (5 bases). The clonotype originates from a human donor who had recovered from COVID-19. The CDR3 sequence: CASSQTLTQSGGYGYTF. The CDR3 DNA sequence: TGCGCCAGCAGCCAAACCCTCACACAATCCGGGGGCTATGGCTACACCTTC.